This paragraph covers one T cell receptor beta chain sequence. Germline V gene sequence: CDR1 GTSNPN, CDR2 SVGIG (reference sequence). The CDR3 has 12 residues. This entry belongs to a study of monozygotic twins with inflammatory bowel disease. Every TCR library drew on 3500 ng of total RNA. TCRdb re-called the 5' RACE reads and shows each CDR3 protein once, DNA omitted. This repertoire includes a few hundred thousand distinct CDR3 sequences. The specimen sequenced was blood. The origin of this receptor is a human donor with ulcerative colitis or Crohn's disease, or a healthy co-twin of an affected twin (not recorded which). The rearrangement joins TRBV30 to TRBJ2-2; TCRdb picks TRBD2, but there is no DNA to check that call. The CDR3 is CAGQRGAGELFF.